A single sample is the source of the 5 T cell receptor beta chains below, sequenced in a study of OX40 agonist ivuxolimab in advanced cancers. The library was built by means of the immunoSEQ multiplex PCR assay. TCRdb obtained this table from immuneACCESS and retained in-frame rearrangements with V and J assigned. These tables miss some clones; where compared with another copy, unresolved V genes account for less than half of the shortfall, and the remainder is unexplained. Present in this sample are 57,000 or so clones, 91% of which were seen just once. Around 15% of the sample lies in the top ten. The starting material was CD4+ or CD8+ T cells sorted from blood, obtained in a trial of the OX40 agonist ivuxolimab. The receptor source for this set is an adult with an advanced solid tumor such as melanoma, head and neck, liver or kidney cancer.

The chain combines TRBV18 with TRBJ2-6; D is possibly TRBD2 (5 bases). The CDR3 is made up of 15 amino acids. V lost 3 bases, J lost 4 bases, and 10 bases lay in between. CDR1 is KGHSH and CDR2 is LQKENI in the germline V gene. CDR3 region: CASSPGMEGANVLTF. The CDR3 DNA follows: TGTGCCAGCTCACCCGGGATGGAGGGGGCCAACGTCCTGACTTTC.

The rearrangement joins TRBV7-2 to TRBJ2-1; the match to TRBD1 covers 7 bases. V shed 2 bases and J 8 bases; nucleotides not matched to a gene: 9. Looked up from germline, CDR1 is SGHTA and CDR2 is FQGNSA. The CDR3 has 15 amino acids. CDR3 bases: TGTGCCAGCAGCTTAATTGCCCTCAGGGGGTATGAGCAGTTCTTC. As protein: CASSLIALRGYEQFF.

The chain employs TRBV18 and TRBJ2-4; D possibly corresponds to TRBD1 (6 bases). Germline V gene sequence: CDR1 KGHSH, CDR2 LQKENI. The CDR3 extends over 13 amino acids. The V end was cut by 3 bases, the J end by 7 bases, with 10 bases between. For the CDR3, the DNA is TGTGCCAGCTCACCTACAGGGCCGAACATTCAGTACTTC. This codes for CASSPTGPNIQYF.

This sequence joins TRBV18 and TRBJ1-1, with 9 bases lining up with TRBD1. V trimming: 5 bases; J trimming: 5 bases; junction bases outside the gene matches: 3. Germline CDR1 is KGHSH and CDR2 is LQKENI. This CDR3 is 13 amino acids long. This CDR3 is CASSSGTGTEAFF. The CDR3 DNA is TGTGCCAGCTCATCCGGGACAGGGACTGAAGCTTTCTTT.

The chain recombines TRBV4-1 with TRBJ1-1, with D hard to call. Looked up from germline, CDR1 is MGHRA and CDR2 is YSYEKL. The CDR3 covers 13 residues. V lost 4 bases and J 4 bases, leaving 10 bases between the germline ends. The CDR3 nucleotides read TGCGCCAGCAGCCTCGGACGGAGCACTGAAGCTTTCTTT. Translated, it gives CASSLGRSTEAFF.